These 7 T cell receptor beta chains came from one sample sequenced in a study of blood T cell repertoires in COVID-19. Some clones are missing from TCRdb's copy, which holds only in-frame ones; the method was immunoSEQ multiplex PCR. This sample yields some 300,000 clones, of which around 90% are seen a single time; 0.8% to 1% belongs to the top ten. Sequencing was done on a sample of PBMCs or T cells enriched from blood (not recorded which). The receptors come from a woman between 25 and 40 years old who had recovered from COVID-19.

The chain's CDR3 is CASSQERRPQETQYF. Written as DNA, the CDR3 is TGCGCCAGCAGCCAAGAAAGGAGGCCTCAAGAGACCCAGTACTTC. The V gene is TRBV4-3, the J gene TRBJ2-5, with D possibly matching TRBD2 (5 bases). CDR3 length equals 15 residues. Trimming left V 0 bases short and J 2 bases short, with 10 bases between. The germline V gene has CDR1 LGHNA and CDR2 YSLEER.

The gene calls are TRBV9 and TRBJ1-2; tentative D call: TRBD1 (5 bases). This CDR3 has 10 residues. The V gene's germline CDR1 is SGDLS and CDR2 YYNGEE. The V end was cut by 7 bases, the J end by 7 bases, with 8 bases between. In DNA, the CDR3 is TGTGCCAGCGGGGGGTTTGGCTACACCTTC. Amino acid sequence: CASGGFGYTF. Full variable domain (rest looked up from reference TRBV9 and TRBJ1-2): DSGVTQTPKHLITATGQRVTLRCSPRSGDLSVYWYQQSLDQGLQFLIQYYNGEERAKGNILERFSAQQFPDLHSELNLSSLELGDSALYFCASGGFGYTFGSGTRLTVV.

The rearrangement links TRBV28 to TRBJ1-4; D may be TRBD1 (6 bases). The V and J ends lost 6 bases and 7 bases respectively, with 21 bases between them. The CDR3 extends over 16 amino acids. Per the germline V gene, CDR1 is MDHEN and CDR2 is SYDVKM. The CDR3 nucleotides are TGTGCCAGCAGCCTTCCAGGGGCCCTGGTGGGTGAAAAACTGTTTTTT. Amino acid sequence: CASSLPGALVGEKLFF.

The V and J genes are TRBV19 and TRBJ2-3, with 8 bases aligning to TRBD1. The CDR3 covers 15 residues. Losses at the gene ends were 2 bases for V and 4 bases for J; bases not matched to a gene: 5. Germline V lookup: CDR1 LNHDA, CDR2 SQIVND (reference sequence). For the CDR3, the DNA is TGTGCCAGTAGTATACAGGACAGGGACGCAGATACGCAGTATTTT. Translation gives CASSIQDRDADTQYF.

This chain uses TRBV7-2 with TRBJ2-1; TRBD2 aligns across 13 bases. There are 16 residues in the CDR3. From germline, CDR1 is SGHTA and CDR2 FQGNSA. V lost 5 bases, J lost 4 bases, and 5 bases stayed unmatched. The CDR3, as DNA: TGTGCCAGCAGCCCCGGACTAGCGGGGGCGTACAATGAGCAGTTCTTC. Protein sequence: CASSPGLAGAYNEQFF. The full variable domain, completed using reference TRBV7-2 and TRBJ2-1, is GAGVSQSPSNKVTEKGKDVELRCDPISGHTALYWYRQSLGQGLEFLIYFQGNSAPDKSGLPSDRFSAERTGGSVSTLTIQRTQQEDSAVYLCASSPGLAGAYNEQFFGPGTRLTVL.

The V call is TRBV19, the J call TRBJ2-7; 9 bases line up with TRBD1. This CDR3 is built from 15 residues. Germline assignment: CDR1 LNHDA and CDR2 SQIVND (reference sequence). Trimming removed 5 bases from V and 0 bases from J; junction bases left unmatched: 5. The CDR3 nucleotides read TGTGCCAGTAGTCCACAGGGGGCCTCCTCCTACGAGCAGTACTTC. This translates into CASSPQGASSYEQYF.

The genes are TRBV14 and TRBJ1-4; TRBD1 might be the D (5 bases). Germline CDR1 SGHDN, CDR2 FVKESK. The CDR3 totals 17 residues. With 0 bases removed from V and 6 bases from J, the gap between germline ends came to 17 bases. The CDR3 sequence: CASSQDYPGGYDEKLFF. In DNA form, the CDR3 reads TGTGCCAGCAGCCAAGATTACCCGGGGGGGTATGATGAAAAACTGTTTTTT.